Shown below are 22 T cell receptor beta chains from a single sample sequenced in a study of beta chain features in type 1 diabetes. Since all of the isolated RNA was reverse transcribed, expressed TCRB transcripts were what got sequenced. The data were produced by immunoSEQ multiplex PCR, yet TCRdb's version contains in-frame clones alone and is incomplete. The sample contains about 150,000 clones, approximately 9.2% of which appear only once. The sample comprised central memory CD4+ T cells from blood. The receptors were sampled from a young man in good health.

This rearrangement joins TRBV7-2 to TRBJ2-2, with 10 nucleotides matching TRBD1. Trimming at V came to 5 bases and at J to 2 bases, leaving 2 bases not matched to a gene. CDR1 is SGHTA, CDR2 FQGNSA, per germline. CDR3 length: 15 amino acids. DNA for the CDR3: TGTGCCAGCAGCCGGGACAGGGGTAACACCGGGGAGCTGTTTTTT. It codes for CASSRDRGNTGELFF.

The CDR3 sequence: CASSLPKTRGAKYNEQFF. The DNA of the CDR3 is TGTGCCAGCAGCTTACCCAAAACACGGGGGGCAAAATACAATGAGCAGTTCTTC. This sequence joins TRBV7-6 and TRBJ2-1; D possibly corresponds to TRBD2 (7 bases). In germline, CDR1 is SGHVS, CDR2 FNYEAQ. The CDR3 has 18 amino acids. V lost 2 bases, J lost 4 bases, and 21 bases lay in between.

The chain couples TRBV10-3 to TRBJ2-3, with 16 bases matching TRBD2. The J segment lost 1 base and the V segment lost 7 bases, leaving 5 bases of the junction unmatched. This CDR3 has 17 amino acids. Germline V CDR1 and CDR2: ENHRY, SYGVKD. CDR3 amino acids: CAITGTSGGAGTDTQYF. Written as DNA, the CDR3 is TGTGCCATCACCGGGACTAGCGGGGGGGCGGGCACAGATACGCAGTATTTT.

This clone came up a few times. V usage is TRBV19 and J usage is TRBJ2-3; TRBD2 matches 7 bases. Germline V gives CDR1 LNHDA, CDR2 SQIVND (reference sequence). J gave up 5 bases and V 9 bases, and 8 bases lay outside the gene matches. CDR3 length: 13 amino acids. The CDR3 loop reads CASGGSRGDTQYF. DNA for the CDR3: TGTGCCAGCGGGGGGTCAAGAGGAGATACGCAGTATTTT.

This clone turned up a few times. The rearrangement uses TRBV11-2 and TRBJ2-4; 9 bases fit TRBD2. CDR3 length equals 14 residues. The germline V gene encodes CDR1 SGHAT and CDR2 FQNNGV. Trimming at V came to 3 bases and at J to 6 bases, leaving 3 bases not matched to a gene. CDR3 DNA sequence: TGTGCCAGCAGCTTCGGCGGGGGGGCAAACATTCAGTACTTC. This sequence encodes CASSFGGGANIQYF. The complete variable domain, with remaining parts taken from reference TRBV11-2 and TRBJ2-4, reads EAGVAQSPRYKIIEKRQSVAFWCNPISGHATLYWYQQILGQGPKLLIQFQNNGVVDDSQLPKDRFSAERLKGVDSTLKIQPAKLEDSAVYLCASSFGGGANIQYFGAGTRLSVL.

This clone was recorded only once. Other DNA sequences in this sample translate to the same CDR3. The chain combines TRBV7-2 with TRBJ2-2; D is possibly TRBD2 (5 bases). Trimming pared 2 bases from V and 5 bases from J, leaving 6 bases between. This CDR3 has 13 amino acids. Looked up from germline, CDR1 is SGHTA and CDR2 is FQGNSA. The CDR3 is CASSLSGTGELFF. The CDR3, as DNA: TGTGCCAGCAGCTTATCGGGGACCGGGGAGCTGTTTTTT.

This chain uses TRBV10-3 with TRBJ2-2; D gene unclear. The V end lost 6 bases, the J end lost 3 bases, and 8 bases lay between the germline ends. CDR3 length equals 13 residues. Per germline, CDR1 ENHRY and CDR2 SYGVKD. Here the CDR3 DNA reads TGTGCCATCAGAAAGACATACACCGGGGAGCTGTTTTTT. Protein product: CAIRKTYTGELFF.

This clone was counted a few times. The rearrangement joins TRBV29-1 to TRBJ2-7, with 7 bases lining up with TRBD1. J was trimmed by 6 bases and V by 1 base; bases with no gene match: 6. Germline CDR1 and CDR2: SQVTM and ANQGSEA. This CDR3 has 13 residues. The CDR3 bases are TGCAGCGTTGAAGTGAGACAGGGCAGCGAGCAGTACTTC. Translation gives CSVEVRQGSEQYF.

This clone was counted ten times or more. The genes are TRBV30 and TRBJ1-6; D might be TRBD1 (6 bases). Germline-derived CDR1 and CDR2 are GTSNPN and SVGIG (reference sequence). The CDR3 is 13 residues long. V was trimmed by 6 bases and J by 4 bases, leaving 10 bases between them. The CDR3 region has the DNA TGTGCCTGTAAGGGGGAGTATAATTCACCCCTCCACTTT. Translating gives CACKGEYNSPLHF.

This clone has more than one count but fewer than ten. V usage is TRBV4-1 and J usage is TRBJ2-7; 9 bases agree with TRBD2. V was pared by 4 bases and J by 2 bases, with 9 bases of the junction left unmatched. Germline V gives CDR1 MGHRA, CDR2 YSYEKL. CDR3 length: 16 residues. CDR3 loop: CASSLSPGLAPYEQYF. DNA of the CDR3: TGCGCCAGCAGCCTTTCCCCGGGACTAGCCCCCTACGAGCAGTACTTC.

The table lists this clone with a few counts. CDR3 sequence: CASSPGQGIDEQYF. CDR3 DNA: TGCGCCAGCAGCCCGGGACAGGGGATCGACGAGCAGTACTTC. V gene TRBV5-1 combines with J gene TRBJ2-7; 10 bases agree with TRBD1. The trim removed 4 bases at V and 5 bases at J, leaving 6 bases unmatched. Germline CDR1 reads SGHRS; CDR2 reads YFSETQ. The CDR3 is 14 residues long.

This clone was detected many times. This chain connects TRBV29-1 to TRBJ2-1; 7 bases are shared with TRBD2. In germline, CDR1 is SQVTM, CDR2 ANQGSEA. Losses at the gene ends were 3 bases for V and 9 bases for J; bases not matched to a gene: 8. CDR3 size: 13 residues. The CDR3 DNA reads TGCAGCGTTGACGCACAGCGGGGCGGTGAGCAGTTCTTC. It translates to CSVDAQRGGEQFF.

This clone turned up a few times. V is TRBV11-2 and J is TRBJ2-7; tentatively, D is TRBD2 (5 bases). Deletions cut 0 bases from V and 5 bases from J, with 20 bases between. The germline V gene encodes CDR1 SGHAT and CDR2 FQNNGV. The CDR3 sequence is 17 residues long. As DNA, the CDR3 is TGTGCCAGCAGCTTAGATCAGCCAGCGGTCGGCCTGGACGAGCAGTACTTC. Encoded protein: CASSLDQPAVGLDEQYF.

V and J are TRBV5-1 and TRBJ2-7; tentative D call: TRBD1 (6 bases). Per the germline V gene, CDR1 is SGHRS and CDR2 is YFSETQ. Trimming took off 1 base at V and 7 bases at J, with 18 bases between the two ends. The CDR3 is made up of 15 amino acids. The CDR3 DNA is TGCGCCAGCAGCTTGTCTGACGGTCAGGGGTGGGAGCAGTACTTC. Translating it yields CASSLSDGQGWEQYF.

DNA of the CDR3: TGTGCCAGTAGAGGACAGGGAAGTAGCGAGCAGTACTTC. This codes for CASRGQGSSEQYF. V gene TRBV19 combines with J gene TRBJ2-7, with TRBD1 matching 8 bases. Germline V CDR1 and CDR2: LNHDA, SQIVND (reference sequence). The CDR3 is 13 amino acids. The ends lost 6 bases at V and 6 bases at J; junction bases unmatched: 7. The full variable domain, its missing parts supplied by reference TRBV19 and TRBJ2-7, is DGGITQSPKYLFRKEGQNVTLSCEQNLNHDAMYWYRQDPGQGLRLIYYSQIVNDFQKGDIAEGYSVSREKKESFPLTVTSAQKNPTAFYLCASRGQGSSEQYFGPGTRLTVT.

V is TRBV28 and J is TRBJ2-7; D is perhaps TRBD1 (6 bases). CDR3 length equals 15 residues. Germline V gene data show CDR1 as MDHEN and CDR2 as SYDVKM. V shed 6 bases and J shed 4 bases, with 19 bases lying between them. CDR3 DNA sequence: TGTGCCAGCAGCCTACCCCGGGACATTAAATACGAGCAGTACTTC. Translated, it gives CASSLPRDIKYEQYF. The whole variable domain, filled in from reference TRBV28 and TRBJ2-7, reads DVKVTQSSRYLVKRTGEKVFLECVQDMDHENMFWYRQDPGLGLRLIYFSYDVKMKEKGDIPEGYSVSREKKERFSLILESASTNQTSMYLCASSLPRDIKYEQYFGPGTRLTVT.

This clone was counted only a few times. The J gene is TRBJ2-1, the V gene TRBV5-4, with TRBD2 identical over 7 bases. J lost 3 bases, V lost 0 bases, and 3 bases had no gene match. The CDR3 is 15 residues long. Per germline, CDR1 SGHNT and CDR2 YYREEE (reference sequence). CDR3 residues: CASSLGLADYNEQFF. CDR3 sequence (DNA): TGTGCCAGCAGCTTGGGGCTAGCGGACTACAATGAGCAGTTCTTC.

The V gene is TRBV5-1, the J gene TRBJ2-2, with D tentatively TRBD2 (5 bases). This CDR3 contains 16 residues. Germline V gene lookup returns CDR1 SGHRS and CDR2 YFSETQ. Deletions cut 0 bases from V and 7 bases from J, with 16 bases between. The CDR3 sequence: CASSLARSPEGGELFF. The CDR3 DNA is TGCGCCAGCAGCTTGGCCAGGTCCCCCGAGGGCGGGGAGCTGTTTTTT.

The rearrangement uses TRBV9 and TRBJ2-1; D is uncertain. Trimming left V 5 bases short and J 4 bases short, with 7 bases between. This CDR3 spans 12 amino acids. The germline CDR1 and CDR2 sequences are SGDLS and YYNGEE. The CDR3 bases are TGTGCCAGCAGTTCACAATACAATGAGCAGTTCTTC. Translation: CASSSQYNEQFF. Full variable domain (outside the CDR3, taken from reference TRBV9 and TRBJ2-1): DSGVTQTPKHLITATGQRVTLRCSPRSGDLSVYWYQQSLDQGLQFLIQYYNGEERAKGNILERFSAQQFPDLHSELNLSSLELGDSALYFCASSSQYNEQFFGPGTRLTVL.

This clone was observed a few times. The rearrangement uses TRBV7-2 and TRBJ1-1; no definite D call. CDR3 length: 14 amino acids. Trimming left V 5 bases short and J 1 base short, with 11 bases between. Germline loops: CDR1 SGHTA, CDR2 FQGNSA. CDR3 in DNA: TGTGCCAGCAGCGCAACCGGGAAGAACACTGAAGCTTTCTTT. This translates into CASSATGKNTEAFF.

This clone was recorded many times. CDR3: CASRRQGNNEQFF. The CDR3 DNA reads TGTGCCAGCCGAAGACAGGGAAACAATGAGCAGTTCTTC. V usage is TRBV6-5 and J usage is TRBJ2-1; 7 nucleotides match TRBD1. J was trimmed by 5 bases and V by 8 bases; bases with no gene match: 6. The CDR3 length is 13 residues. The germline gives CDR1 MNHEY, CDR2 SVGAGI.

A few counts support this clone. This CDR3 is also generated by other DNA sequences in the sample. The chain uses TRBV18 and TRBJ2-7; possibly TRBD2 for D (6 bases). The CDR3 has 14 residues. Trimming removed 0 bases at V and 3 bases at J, with 9 bases between. Germline lookup yields CDR1 KGHSH and CDR2 LQKENI. The CDR3 loop is CASSPPEGFYEQYF. CDR3 bases: TGTGCCAGCTCACCACCGGAGGGGTTCTACGAGCAGTACTTC.